The T cell receptor (beta chain) under discussion was sequenced for a study of blood T cells in healthy people across ages. Isolation of PBMCs gave at least 6 million cells per sample. Germline lookup yields CDR1 MNHNY and CDR2 SVGAGI (reference sequence). V shed 2 bases, J shed 0 bases, and the junction held 3 bases outside the gene matches. The CDR3 runs 16 residues. Ten or more counts support this clonotype. With a J-beta primer mix and a sample-barcoded 5' primer, a second PCR ran about 6 to 11 cycles. MiXCR, applied by TCRdb to the 5' RACE reads, yields one record per CDR3 protein. The table records about 720,000 distinct CDR3 sequences, about 24% of them present only once.

This chain connects TRBV6-6 to TRBJ2-3; 9 bases are shared with TRBD2. Sequencing input: blood. The source is a man aged 65-85 years in good health. The chain's CDR3 is CASSYRTSDSTDTQYF. The DNA for the CDR3 is TGTGCCAGCAGTTACCGGACTAGCGATAGCACAGATACGCAGTATTTT.